These 8 T cell receptor beta chains originate from one sample sequenced in a study of shared clonotypes between healthy human individuals. The method was immunoSEQ multiplex PCR; TCRdb's version includes in-frame clones alone and lacks a portion of them. The sample includes some 2.4 million clones, 93% seen only once; the top ten take 0.36%. Sample: naive CD4+ T cells from PBMCs. Subset defined: CD45RA+ positively selected. Receptors originate from a young man in good health. Some clones in this sample may be carry-over from other donors' samples.

There are a few counts of this clone. The rearrangement joins TRBV2 to TRBJ1-1; no clear D gene. The V gene lost 11 bases and the J gene lost 6 bases, with 13 bases spanning the gap. Germline V gene lookup returns CDR1 SNHLY and CDR2 FYNNEI. The length of the CDR3 is 11 residues. The DNA of the CDR3 is TGTGCCTCCCGGACCCTGTCTGAAGCTTTCTTT. Amino acid sequence: CASRTLSEAFF.

This rearrangement joins TRBV9 to TRBJ2-2; D not resolved. The CDR3 sequence is 15 residues long. The V gene lost 0 bases and the J gene lost 1 base, with 7 bases spanning the gap. The germline V gene encodes CDR1 SGDLS and CDR2 YYNGEE. In DNA form, the CDR3 reads TGTGCCAGCAGCGTAGACGAACGGAACACCGGGGAGCTGTTTTTT. Its translation is CASSVDERNTGELFF. Together with reference TRBV9 and TRBJ2-2, the CDR3 gives the full variable domain: DSGVTQTPKHLITATGQRVTLRCSPRSGDLSVYWYQQSLDQGLQFLIQYYNGEERAKGNILERFSAQQFPDLHSELNLSSLELGDSALYFCASSVDERNTGELFFGEGSRLTVL.

The sample holds one count of this clone. The same CDR3 arises from other DNA sequences in this sample as well. V is TRBV28 and J is TRBJ1-5, with 8 bases identical to TRBD1. Germline values: CDR1 MDHEN, CDR2 SYDVKM. The ends lost 5 bases at V and 7 bases at J; junction bases unmatched: 1. This CDR3 region has 12 residues. CDR3 bases: TGTGCCAGCAGTACAGGGGGACAGCCCCAGCATTTT. Translation gives CASSTGGQPQHF.

The chain links TRBV7-2 to TRBJ2-1; TRBD1 is a possible D gene (6 bases). The V end was cut by 1 base, the J end by 4 bases, with 11 bases between. Germline values: CDR1 SGHTA, CDR2 FQGNSA. The CDR3 has 15 residues. The chain's CDR3 is CASSLVARGYNEQFF. Written as DNA, the CDR3 is TGTGCCAGCAGCTTAGTGGCTAGGGGGTACAATGAGCAGTTCTTC. Drawing the rest from reference TRBV7-2 and TRBJ2-1, the complete variable domain is GAGVSQSPSNKVTEKGKDVELRCDPISGHTALYWYRQSLGQGLEFLIYFQGNSAPDKSGLPSDRFSAERTGGSVSTLTIQRTQQEDSAVYLCASSLVARGYNEQFFGPGTRLTVL.

V is TRBV5-6 and J is TRBJ2-3, with D perhaps matching TRBD2 (5 bases). Per germline, CDR1 SGHDT and CDR2 YYEEEE. There are 13 residues in the CDR3. The V end lost 3 bases, the J end lost 6 bases, and 11 bases lay between the germline ends. The CDR3: CASSSRTWDTQYF. CDR3 coding DNA: TGTGCCAGCAGCTCCCGGACTTGGGATACGCAGTATTTT.

The V call is TRBV7-2, the J call TRBJ2-5; 8 bases line up with TRBD2. V lost 5 bases to trimming and J lost 5 bases; unmatched junction nucleotides: 10. CDR3 length: 15 residues. Germline CDR1 reads SGHTA; CDR2 reads FQGNSA. The CDR3 DNA is TGTGCCAGCAGCCCAACCCCCGGGAGGGTGGAGACCCAGTACTTC. Translated, it gives CASSPTPGRVETQYF.

This clone was detected only a few times. The J gene is TRBJ1-2, the V gene TRBV28; TRBD1 aligns across 7 bases. Germline CDR1 and CDR2: MDHEN and SYDVKM. The CDR3 is 13 residues long. J gave up 6 bases and V 6 bases, and 7 bases lay outside the gene matches. This CDR3 is CASRITGANGYTF. The CDR3 nucleotides are TGTGCCAGCAGAATCACAGGGGCGAATGGCTACACCTTC.

The chain couples TRBV5-4 to TRBJ2-7, with 11 nucleotides matching TRBD1. The germline gives CDR1 SGHNT, CDR2 YYREEE (reference sequence). The CDR3 runs 16 residues. Losses at the gene ends were 4 bases for V and 4 bases for J; bases not matched to a gene: 10. This chain's CDR3 is CASSKLGQGEQYEQYF. The CDR3 coding sequence is TGTGCCAGCAGCAAGCTGGGACAGGGGGAACAATACGAGCAGTACTTC.